These 18 T cell receptor beta chains originate from one sample sequenced in a study of response to subunit inactivated influenza vaccine. In TCRdb, the RT-PCR reads were re-called with MiXCR into one record per CDR3 protein. The sample lists fewer than 550,000 distinct CDR3 sequences; roughly 25% were seen once. The sequenced sample was CD4+ T cells sorted from PBMCs, obtained about 5 days after vaccination. Every receptor here comes from a man between 50 and 59 years old who received an inactivated influenza vaccine.

This sequence joins TRBV7-9 and TRBJ2-1; TRBD2 matches 7 bases. The CDR3 has 15 residues. CDR1 is SEHNR and CDR2 is FQNEAQ in the germline V gene (reference sequence). V shed 2 bases, J shed 8 bases, and the junction held 9 bases outside the gene matches. CDR3 coding DNA: TGTGCCAGCAGCTTATCGGGCGGGAGAGTTGATGAGCAGTTCTTC. Translating it yields CASSLSGGRVDEQFF.

Only a few counts were recorded for this clonotype. The V and J genes are TRBV20-1 and TRBJ2-2; TRBD2 agrees at 9 bases. Germline values: CDR1 DFQATT, CDR2 SNEGSKA (reference sequence). This CDR3 comprises 16 residues. Germline trimming cut 6 bases from V and 1 base from J; bases unmatched to any gene: 9. CDR3 DNA sequence: TGCAGTGCCCCATTAAGAGCGGGAGGGAACACCGGGGAGCTGTTTTTT. Translated: CSAPLRAGGNTGELFF.

The chain recombines TRBV6-5 with TRBJ2-7, with D maybe TRBD1 (5 bases). The CDR3 has 15 residues. Trimming removed 8 bases from V and 2 bases from J, with 19 bases in between. Germline V gene sequence: CDR1 MNHEY, CDR2 SVGAGI. The CDR3 coding sequence is TGTGCCAGCGCTCCTCGTCAGACAGATGCCTACGAGCAGTACTTC. Protein: CASAPRQTDAYEQYF.

CDR3 bases: TGTGCCACCAGCCCAGTATACCAAGAGACCCAGTACTTC. As protein: CATSPVYQETQYF. The chain carries TRBV15 and TRBJ2-5; the D is unclear. This CDR3 region has 13 residues. Germline CDR1 is LNHNV and CDR2 is YYDKDF (reference sequence). V was shortened by 5 bases and J by 0 bases, with 7 bases between the two germline ends. The variable domain in full, completed from reference TRBV15 and TRBJ2-5, reads DAMVIQNPRYQVTQFGKPVTLSCSQTLNHNVMYWYQQKSSQAPKLLFHYYDKDFNNEADTPDNFQSRRPNTSFCFLDIRSPGLGDTAMYLCATSPVYQETQYFGPGTRLLVL.

This clonotype was found many times. The gene calls are TRBV6-1 and TRBJ2-1; 9 bases line up with TRBD2. The CDR3 contains 15 residues. V trimming: 6 bases; J trimming: 5 bases; junction bases outside the gene matches: 8. The germline gives CDR1 MNHNS, CDR2 SASEGT. Here the CDR3 reads CASSHGTSLNNEQFF. The DNA for the CDR3 is TGTGCCAGCAGCCACGGGACTAGCCTCAACAATGAGCAGTTCTTC.

This rearrangement joins TRBV6-1 to TRBJ2-2, with 10 bases that match TRBD2. Germline CDR1 reads MNHNS; CDR2 reads SASEGT. The CDR3 length is 14 residues. V was clipped by 6 bases and J by 6 bases; unmatched bases: 4. CDR3 DNA: TGTGCCAGCAGAGTAGCGGGAGGTTCCGGGGAGCTGTTTTTT. Translating it yields CASRVAGGSGELFF.

This chain connects TRBV6-1 to TRBJ2-7; D is possibly TRBD2 (6 bases). This CDR3 is 13 amino acids long. CDR1 and CDR2 from the germline V gene are MNHNS and SASEGT. V was shortened by 6 bases and J by 2 bases, with 11 bases between the two germline ends. CDR3 region: CASRTSYAYEQYF. The CDR3, as DNA: TGTGCCAGCAGGACTAGTTATGCCTACGAGCAGTACTTC.

The rearrangement joins TRBV20-1 to TRBJ2-7, with D uncertain. The CDR3 totals 12 residues. Trimming stripped 5 bases from V and 4 bases from J, with 12 bases between. Looked up from germline, CDR1 is DFQATT and CDR2 is SNEGSKA (reference sequence). The CDR3 nucleotides are TGCAGTGCTCGTCCCGCCGGATACGAGCAGTACTTC. Its translation: CSARPAGYEQYF.

The V call is TRBV12-3 or TRBV12-4, the J call TRBJ2-7, with D maybe TRBD1 (6 bases). Trimming took off 1 base at V and 6 bases at J, with 16 bases between the two ends. This CDR3 region has 15 residues. The CDR3 protein is CASSLVGTLTAEQYF. CDR3 nucleotides: TGTGCCAGCAGTTTAGTGGGGACACTAACGGCCGAGCAGTACTTC.

CDR3: CSEQGTDTQYF. In DNA form, the CDR3 reads TGCAGTGAACAGGGCACAGATACGCAGTATTTT. V gene TRBV20-1 combines with J gene TRBJ2-3; D possibly corresponds to TRBD1 (5 bases). With 7 bases removed from V and 1 base from J, the gap between germline ends came to 6 bases. This CDR3 is 11 amino acids long. CDR1 and CDR2 (germline): DFQATT, SNEGSKA (reference sequence).

V gene TRBV5-1 combines with J gene TRBJ2-1, with D perhaps assigned TRBD1 or TRBD2 (5 bases each). Trimming took off 0 bases at V and 3 bases at J, with 16 bases between the two ends. The CDR3 has 17 amino acids. Germline-derived CDR1 and CDR2 are SGHRS and YFSETQ. DNA for the CDR3: TGCGCCAGCAGCTTGGAGGTTGGCTTGAGGGGCTACAATGAGCAGTTCTTC. It yields the protein CASSLEVGLRGYNEQFF.

The rearrangement joins TRBV7-2 to TRBJ2-7; TRBD1 aligns across 10 bases. Germline V gene lookup returns CDR1 SGHTA and CDR2 FQGNSA. Unmatched junction bases numbered 5, after V lost 4 bases and J lost 2 bases. The CDR3 is 15 residues long. CDR3 bases: TGTGCCAGCAGCTCATGGGACAGGGGAGCCTACGAGCAGTACTTC. Protein sequence: CASSSWDRGAYEQYF.

The table lists this clonotype with a few counts. The chain carries TRBV20-1 and TRBJ2-1; 10 nucleotides agree with TRBD2. The CDR3 consists of 15 residues. With V trimmed by 2 bases and J by 9 bases, 10 bases remained unmatched. Germline V gene lookup returns CDR1 DFQATT and CDR2 SNEGSKA (reference sequence). The CDR3 spells CSARKPGLAFSEQFF. CDR3 bases: TGCAGTGCTAGAAAACCGGGACTAGCGTTTAGTGAGCAGTTCTTC.

The chain is built from TRBV7-2 and TRBJ1-2, with 9 bases matching TRBD1. This CDR3 comprises 16 residues. The J segment lost 6 bases and the V segment lost 0 bases, leaving 8 bases of the junction unmatched. Germline V lookup: CDR1 SGHTA, CDR2 FQGNSA. Here the CDR3 reads CASSLASWGQGHGYTF. Written as DNA, the CDR3 is TGTGCCAGCAGCTTAGCGTCCTGGGGACAGGGCCATGGCTACACCTTC.

V and J are TRBV20-1 and TRBJ2-1, with 12 positions matching TRBD1. The trim removed 3 bases at V and 6 bases at J, leaving 6 bases unmatched. CDR1 is DFQATT and CDR2 is SNEGSKA in the germline V gene (reference sequence). The CDR3 is 15 residues long. The CDR3 protein is CSASGDRGRLNEQFF. The CDR3 coding sequence is TGCAGTGCTAGCGGGGACAGGGGGCGCCTCAATGAGCAGTTCTTC.

V gene TRBV6-6 combines with J gene TRBJ1-4; D is unresolved. There are 13 residues in the CDR3. Deletions cut 3 bases from V and 4 bases from J, with 6 bases between. CDR1 is MNHNY and CDR2 is SVGAGI in the germline V gene (reference sequence). This CDR3 reads CASSYSFNEKLFF. The CDR3 region has the DNA TGTGCCAGCAGTTATTCGTTTAATGAAAAACTGTTTTTT.

This clonotype occurred a few times. The chain combines TRBV6-2 or TRBV6-3 with TRBJ2-1; TRBD2 agrees at 14 bases. V shed 2 bases and J 1 base; nucleotides not matched to a gene: 7. The CDR3 runs 19 residues. The V gene's germline CDR1 is MNHEY and CDR2 SVGEGT. CDR3 bases: TGTGCCAGCAGTTACCCGACTAGCGGGGGGGATGTGTCCTACAATGAGCAGTTCTTC. It specifies CASSYPTSGGDVSYNEQFF.

DNA for the CDR3: TGTGCCAGCAGCTTAGGGACGCGTCTGGCGTACGAGCAGTACTTC. It is translated as CASSLGTRLAYEQYF. V and J are TRBV7-2 and TRBJ2-7; no firm D call. V was shortened by 1 base and J by 4 bases, with 14 bases between the two germline ends. The length of the CDR3 is 15 residues. In germline, CDR1 is SGHTA, CDR2 FQGNSA. Full variable domain (rest looked up from reference TRBV7-2 and TRBJ2-7): GAGVSQSPSNKVTEKGKDVELRCDPISGHTALYWYRQSLGQGLEFLIYFQGNSAPDKSGLPSDRFSAERTGGSVSTLTIQRTQQEDSAVYLCASSLGTRLAYEQYFGPGTRLTVT.